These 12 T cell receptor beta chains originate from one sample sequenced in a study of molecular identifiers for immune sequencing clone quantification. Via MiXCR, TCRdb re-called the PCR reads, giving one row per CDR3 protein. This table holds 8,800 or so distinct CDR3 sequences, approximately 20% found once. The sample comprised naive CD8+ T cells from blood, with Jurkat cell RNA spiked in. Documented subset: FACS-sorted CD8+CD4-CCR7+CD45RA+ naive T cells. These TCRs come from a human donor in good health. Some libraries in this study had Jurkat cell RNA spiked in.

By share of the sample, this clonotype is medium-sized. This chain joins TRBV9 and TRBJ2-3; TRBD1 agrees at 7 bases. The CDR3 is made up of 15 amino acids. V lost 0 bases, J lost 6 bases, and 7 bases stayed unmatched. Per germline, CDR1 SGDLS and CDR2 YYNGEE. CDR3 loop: CASSVEGTVRDTQYF. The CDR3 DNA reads TGTGCCAGCAGCGTAGAGGGGACAGTCCGGGATACGCAGTATTTT.

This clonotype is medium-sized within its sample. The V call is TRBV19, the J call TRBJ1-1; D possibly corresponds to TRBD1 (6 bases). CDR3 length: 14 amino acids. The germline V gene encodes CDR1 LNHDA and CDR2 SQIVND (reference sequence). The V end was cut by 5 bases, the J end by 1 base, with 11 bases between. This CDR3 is CASSPWTANTEAFF. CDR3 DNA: TGTGCCAGTAGTCCCTGGACAGCGAACACTGAAGCTTTCTTT.

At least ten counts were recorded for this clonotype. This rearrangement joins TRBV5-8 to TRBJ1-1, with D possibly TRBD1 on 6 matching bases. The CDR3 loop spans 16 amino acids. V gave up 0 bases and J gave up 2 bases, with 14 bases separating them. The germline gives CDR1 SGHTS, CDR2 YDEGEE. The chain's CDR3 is CASSLANRDPNTEAFF. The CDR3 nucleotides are TGTGCCAGCAGCTTGGCAAACAGGGACCCTAACACTGAAGCTTTCTTT.

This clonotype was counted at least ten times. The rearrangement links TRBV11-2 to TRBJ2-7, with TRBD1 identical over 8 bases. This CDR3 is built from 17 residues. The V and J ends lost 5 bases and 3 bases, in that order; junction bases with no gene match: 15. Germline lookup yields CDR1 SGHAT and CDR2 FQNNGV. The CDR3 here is CASSDPGQGVDYYEQYF. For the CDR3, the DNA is TGTGCCAGCAGCGACCCCGGACAGGGCGTCGACTACTACGAGCAGTACTTC.

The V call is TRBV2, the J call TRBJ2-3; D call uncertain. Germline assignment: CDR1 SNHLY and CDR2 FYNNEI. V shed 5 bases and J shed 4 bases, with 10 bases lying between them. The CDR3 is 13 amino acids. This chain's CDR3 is CASSPKLADTQYF. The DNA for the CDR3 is TGTGCCAGCAGTCCGAAACTCGCAGATACGCAGTATTTT.

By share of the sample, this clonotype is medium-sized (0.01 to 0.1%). CDR3 protein: CAIPGERGAADTQYF. The CDR3 DNA is TGTGCCATCCCGGGGGAACGGGGGGCTGCAGATACGCAGTATTTT. This chain joins TRBV2 and TRBJ2-3, with a tentative D call TRBD2 (7 bases). CDR1 and CDR2 (germline): SNHLY, FYNNEI. V dropped 10 bases and J dropped 4 bases, with 21 bases sitting between them. The CDR3 runs 15 residues.

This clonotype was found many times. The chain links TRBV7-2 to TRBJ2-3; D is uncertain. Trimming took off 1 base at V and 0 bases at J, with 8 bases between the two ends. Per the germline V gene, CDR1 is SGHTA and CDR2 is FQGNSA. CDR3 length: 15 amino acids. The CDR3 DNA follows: TGTGCCAGCAGCTTAGGGCACCGTAGCACAGATACGCAGTATTTT. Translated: CASSLGHRSTDTQYF.

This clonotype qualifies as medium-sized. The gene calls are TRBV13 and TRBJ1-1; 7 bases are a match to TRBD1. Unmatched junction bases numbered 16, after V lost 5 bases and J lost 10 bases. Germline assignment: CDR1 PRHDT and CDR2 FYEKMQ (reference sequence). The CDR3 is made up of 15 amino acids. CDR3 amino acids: CASSPRGQAGIGAFF. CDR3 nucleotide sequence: TGTGCCAGCAGCCCGCGCGGACAGGCCGGGATCGGAGCTTTCTTT.

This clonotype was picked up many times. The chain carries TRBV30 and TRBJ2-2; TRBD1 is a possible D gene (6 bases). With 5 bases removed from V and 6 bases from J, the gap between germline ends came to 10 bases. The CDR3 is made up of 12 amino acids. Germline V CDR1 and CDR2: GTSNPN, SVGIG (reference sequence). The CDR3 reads CAWEGGAGELFF. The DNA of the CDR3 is TGTGCCTGGGAAGGGGGTGCCGGGGAGCTGTTTTTT.

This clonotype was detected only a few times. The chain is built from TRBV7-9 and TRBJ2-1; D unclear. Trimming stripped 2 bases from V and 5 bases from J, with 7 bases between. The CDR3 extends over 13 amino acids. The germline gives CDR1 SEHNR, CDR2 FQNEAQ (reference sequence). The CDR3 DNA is TGTGCCAGCAGCTTACCCCAGGACAATGAGCAGTTCTTC. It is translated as CASSLPQDNEQFF.

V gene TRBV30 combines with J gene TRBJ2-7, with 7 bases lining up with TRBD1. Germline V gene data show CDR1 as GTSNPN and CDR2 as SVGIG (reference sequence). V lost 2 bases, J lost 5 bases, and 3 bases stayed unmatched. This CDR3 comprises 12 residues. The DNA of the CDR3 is TGTGCCTGGAGTTTGACAGGGAACGAGCAGTACTTC. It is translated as CAWSLTGNEQYF. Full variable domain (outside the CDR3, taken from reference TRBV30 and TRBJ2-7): SQTIHQWPATLVQPVGSPLSLECTVEGTSNPNLYWYRQAAGRGLQLLFYSVGIGQISSEVPQNLSASRPQDRQFILSSKKLLLSDSGFYLCAWSLTGNEQYFGPGTRLTVT.

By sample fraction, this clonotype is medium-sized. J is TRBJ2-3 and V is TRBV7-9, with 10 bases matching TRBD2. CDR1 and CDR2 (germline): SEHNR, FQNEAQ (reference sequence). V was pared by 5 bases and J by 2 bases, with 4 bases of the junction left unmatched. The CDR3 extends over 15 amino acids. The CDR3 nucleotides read TGTGCCAGCAGCCCACTAGCGGGGATCACAGATACGCAGTATTTT. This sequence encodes CASSPLAGITDTQYF. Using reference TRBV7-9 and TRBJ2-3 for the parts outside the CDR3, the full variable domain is DTGVSQNPRHKITKRGQNVTFRCDPISEHNRLYWYRQTLGQGPEFLTYFQNEAQLEKSRLLSDRFSAERPKGSFSTLEIQRTEQGDSAMYLCASSPLAGITDTQYFGPGTRLTVL.